This T cell receptor beta chain came from a study of T cell responses to AZD1222 COVID-19 vaccine. Generated by immunoSEQ multiplex PCR, the TCRdb table keeps only in-frame clones and is missing some. The table records approximately 90,000 clones, about 90% of them present only once. General study results and limits: Increases in Spike-specific TCR breadth and depth were seen after two AZD1222 doses.

Per the germline V gene, CDR1 is SEHNR and CDR2 is FQNEAQ (reference sequence). Trimming took 2 bases from V and 2 from J; bases not matched to a gene: 14. The CDR3 is 19 amino acids. On this clone itself: Its cognate antigen is unknown.

V usage is TRBV7-9 and J usage is TRBJ2-2, with 7 bases lining up with TRBD1. The clonotype was recovered from an adult in good health. The sequences come from peripheral blood, collected on day 0 of AZD1222 vaccination. The CDR3 here is CASSLWVVNRGQNTGELFF. In nucleotides, the CDR3 is TGTGCCAGCAGCTTATGGGTGGTGAACAGGGGACAAAACACCGGGGAGCTGTTTTTT.